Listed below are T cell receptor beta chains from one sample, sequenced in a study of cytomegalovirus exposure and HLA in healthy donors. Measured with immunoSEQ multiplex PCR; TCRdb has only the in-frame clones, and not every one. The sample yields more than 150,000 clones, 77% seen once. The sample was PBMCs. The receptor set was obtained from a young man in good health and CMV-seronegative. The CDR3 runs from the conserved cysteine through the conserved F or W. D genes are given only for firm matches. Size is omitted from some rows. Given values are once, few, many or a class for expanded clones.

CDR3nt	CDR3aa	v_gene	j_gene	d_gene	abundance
TGTGCCAGCAGCTACCGGGACTTAGACAATGAGCAGTTCTTC	CASSYRDLDNEQFF	TRBV7-9	TRBJ2-1	-	few
TGTGCCAGCAGTTTTCGGATTAGGGGCGAAGAGCAGTTCTTC	CASSFRIRGEEQFF	TRBV28	TRBJ2-1	-	-
TGTGCCAGCAGCTTGGATCGGAGGGACCACGAGCAGTACTTC	CASSLDRRDHEQYF	TRBV5-8	TRBJ2-7	-	-
TGTGCCAGCAGTTTAAACCCCGGGACAGGGTGTGGCTACACCTTC	CASSLNPGTGCGYTF	TRBV27	TRBJ1-2	TRBD1	-
TGTGCTAGCAGCCCCTTAGGGAGGGGGACAGATACGCAGTATTTT	CASSPLGRGTDTQYF	TRBV7-7	TRBJ2-3	-	-
TGTGCCAGCAGCCCGGACGGGGCCTACGAGCAGTACTTC	CASSPDGAYEQYF	TRBV5-4	TRBJ2-7	-	-
TGTGCCAGCAGCTTGTCTTTGGGACAGGTCAATCAGCCCCAGCATTTT	CASSLSLGQVNQPQHF	TRBV5-6	TRBJ1-5	TRBD1	-
TGTGCCAGCAGTTTATCATCCTTAGGTTTGGAGGGCTACACCTTC	CASSLSSLGLEGYTF	TRBV28	TRBJ1-2	-	once
TGTGCCAGTACGGCAGGGTATGGCTACACCTTC	CASTAGYGYTF	TRBV19	TRBJ1-2	-	-
TGCGCCAGCAGCCGGCGGGGGGATGAGACCCAGTACTTC	CASSRRGDETQYF	TRBV5-1	TRBJ2-5	TRBD2	-
TGTGCCAGCTCACCGGGGACTAGCGGGGCCGGGGAGCTGTTTTTT	CASSPGTSGAGELFF	TRBV18	TRBJ2-2	TRBD2	-
TGTGCCTGGAGCCGAGGCCTGGGCAATCAGCCCCAGCATTTT	CAWSRGLGNQPQHF	TRBV30	TRBJ1-5	-	-
TGCGCCAGCAGGGGACTAGCGGGAGATTTGGAGACCCAGTACTTC	CASRGLAGDLETQYF	TRBV5-1	TRBJ2-5	TRBD2	-
TGTGCCAGCAGCTTAGCGGAGGGGGCTGGGTATGGCTACACCTTC	CASSLAEGAGYGYTF	TRBV7-9	TRBJ1-2	TRBD1	-
TGTGCCAGCAGCTTACGGGGGACAGGCGATTACGAGCAGTACTTC	CASSLRGTGDYEQYF	TRBV5-5	TRBJ2-7	TRBD1	-
TGTGCCACCAATCTGGACAGTTCCAATTCACCCCTCCACTTT	CATNLDSSNSPLHF	TRBV10-3	TRBJ1-6	-	-
TGTGCCAGCAGCTTAGAGGGAGGGCTAAGAATTGAAAAACTGTTTTTT	CASSLEGGLRIEKLFF	TRBV7-9	TRBJ1-4	-	once
TGTGCCAGCAGCTTAGATCACCTAGCGCACAATGAGCAGTTCTTC	CASSLDHLAHNEQFF	TRBV11-2	TRBJ2-1	-	-